Listed below are T cell receptor beta chains from one sample, sequenced in a study of a mutant IDH1 vaccine in newly diagnosed glioma. The data were produced by immunoSEQ multiplex PCR, yet TCRdb's version contains in-frame clones alone and is incomplete. Found here are tens of thousands of clones, approximately 80% of them singletons; the top ten hold roughly 5.7%. These receptors lack a known antigen. The material sequenced was PBMCs, taken from a glioma patient whose treatment included an IDH1 peptide vaccine. The source of these receptors is a man aged 35 to 55 with glioma. Each CDR3 is given with its conserved first and last residue. A D gene is named only where the DNA matches it firmly. Clone size is shown for a subset of rows, as once, few, many or a class of expanded clone.

clone_size	d_call	v_call	j_call	cdr3_nt	cdr3_aa
.	TRBD1	TRBV30	TRBJ1-2	TGTGCCTGGAGTTTCGGGACAGGGTATGGCTATGGCTACACCTTC	CAWSFGTGYGYGYTF
.	.	TRBV7-9	TRBJ2-7	TGTGCCAGCAGCTTTCCGCAGGGGTACGAGCAGTACTTC	CASSFPQGYEQYF
.	.	TRBV21-1	TRBJ2-6	TGTGCCAGCAGCAAAGTGCCCCTCCAGAGTCCCCCCGACTCTGGGGCCAACGTCCTGACTTTC	CASSKVPLQSPPDSGANVLTF
.	.	TRBV5-4	TRBJ1-5	TGTGCCAGCAGCTCGGGGGCGAGCAATCAGCCCCAGCATTTT	CASSSGASNQPQHF
.	TRBD2	TRBV4-1	TRBJ2-5	TGCGCCAGCAGCCTACTAGCGGCTCAAGAGACCCAGTACTTC	CASSLLAAQETQYF
.	.	TRBV7-2	TRBJ2-7	TGTGCCAGCAGCTTGCTGGGGCCCCCTTACGAGCAGTACTTC	CASSLLGPPYEQYF
.	.	TRBV6-1	TRBJ1-1	TGTGCCAGCAGTGAATCGATTCAGGGGCGGAACACTGAAGCTTTCTTT	CASSESIQGRNTEAFF
.	TRBD1	TRBV5-5	TRBJ2-7	TGTGCCAGCAGCTCACAGGGGTTCGACGAGCAGTACTTC	CASSSQGFDEQYF
.	TRBD1	TRBV7-6	TRBJ2-7	TGTGCCAGCAGCTTCGGACAGGGTGGGGGCTACGAGCAGTACTTC	CASSFGQGGGYEQYF
few	.	TRBV19	TRBJ1-4	TGTGCCAGTAGTTTGGGGTTAGCTAATGAAAAACTGTTTTTT	CASSLGLANEKLFF
.	TRBD1	TRBV11-2	TRBJ1-6	TGTGCCAGCAGCTTAGAAGGGACAGGTCATTCACCCCTCCACTTT	CASSLEGTGHSPLHF
.	.	TRBV29-1	TRBJ2-7	TGCAGCGTTCAGGTCTCCTACGAGCAGTACTTC	CSVQVSYEQYF
.	.	TRBV5-1	TRBJ2-1	TGCGCCAGCAGCACCGAGGGCCTAGGGCAGTTCTTC	CASSTEGLGQFF
.	.	TRBV4-2	TRBJ1-2	TGTGCCAGCAGCCAAGATGGGCGGGAGGGCTACACCTTC	CASSQDGREGYTF
.	.	TRBV19	TRBJ1-2	TGTGCCAGTAACCCCCGGGGTATCTATGGCTACACCTTC	CASNPRGIYGYTF
.	TRBD1	TRBV9	TRBJ2-3	TGTGCCAGCAGCGTGATCTCCGGGCAGGGGGCTAGCACAGATACGCAGTATTTT	CASSVISGQGASTDTQYF
.	TRBD1	TRBV7-3	TRBJ1-5	TGTGCCAGCAGCTTCGACAGGGTTCAGCCCCAGCATTTT	CASSFDRVQPQHF
.	.	TRBV5-6	TRBJ1-2	TGTGCCAGCAGCTTGTTTTCAGGCTTCAACTATGGCTACACCTTC	CASSLFSGFNYGYTF
.	TRBD1	TRBV7-2	TRBJ1-1	TGTGCCAGCAGCTTAGTTGGGACAGGGAATACTGAAGCTTTCTTT	CASSLVGTGNTEAFF
.	TRBD2	TRBV5-1	TRBJ2-7	TGCGCCAGCAGCTTCAGCCTAGCGGGAGGGCCGGATCGCGGTGGGGAGCAGTACTTC	CASSFSLAGGPDRGGEQYF